The 28 T cell receptor beta chains in this list originate from one sample, sequenced in a study of blood T cell repertoires in COVID-19. Here immunoSEQ multiplex PCR was the method, and the copy in TCRdb shows in-frame clones only, minus some. The sample consists of some 240,000 clones, roughly 80% of them appearing once. The specimen sequenced was peripheral blood. These receptors were taken from a woman aged 80 or over with acute or convalescent COVID-19.

The V gene is TRBV10-3, the J gene TRBJ2-3, with 12 bases aligning to TRBD2. V was pared by 7 bases and J by 4 bases, with 6 bases of the junction left unmatched. This CDR3 is built from 15 residues. The germline CDR1 and CDR2 sequences are ENHRY and SYGVKD. The CDR3 sequence is CAINPGTSGPDTQYF. CDR3 in DNA: TGTGCCATCAACCCTGGGACTAGCGGGCCAGATACGCAGTATTTT.

The chain employs TRBV28 and TRBJ2-1; D is unclear. Germline-derived CDR1 and CDR2 are MDHEN and SYDVKM. V lost 10 bases and J 0 bases, leaving 10 bases between the germline ends. The CDR3 has 13 residues. CDR3 sequence reads: CAIQARSYNEQFF. CDR3 nucleotides: TGTGCCATCCAGGCTCGCTCCTACAATGAGCAGTTCTTC.

The chain employs TRBV12-3 or TRBV12-4 and TRBJ1-3, with no clear D. The CDR3 contains 13 residues. Trimming pared 6 bases from V and 0 bases from J, leaving 6 bases between. The CDR3 reads CASSLNSGNTIYF. The CDR3 region has the DNA TGTGCCAGCAGCCTTAACTCTGGAAACACCATATATTTT.

The chain employs TRBV23-1 and TRBJ1-1; a possible D gene is TRBD1 (5 bases). TRBV23-1 is given ORF status, its function remaining uncertain. This CDR3 spans 18 amino acids. V was shortened by 3 bases and J by 3 bases, with 23 bases between the two germline ends. The CDR3 spells CASSQPDSGKGMDTEAFF. For the CDR3, the DNA is TGCGCCAGCAGTCAGCCCGACTCAGGGAAAGGGATGGACACTGAAGCTTTCTTT.

V usage is TRBV19 and J usage is TRBJ2-2; 7 bases map to TRBD1. This CDR3 has 16 residues. The trim removed 4 bases at V and 5 bases at J, leaving 10 bases unmatched. Germline-derived CDR1 and CDR2 are LNHDA and SQIVND (reference sequence). CDR3 in DNA: TGTGCCAGTAGTACCCAACGACAGGGACGGACCGGGGAGCTGTTTTTT. Translated: CASSTQRQGRTGELFF.

V is TRBV5-1 and J is TRBJ2-3, with TRBD1 identical over 7 bases. Trimming removed 4 bases from V and 4 bases from J; junction bases left unmatched: 6. The CDR3 totals 14 residues. Per the germline V gene, CDR1 is SGHRS and CDR2 is YFSETQ. The DNA for the CDR3 is TGCGCCAGCAGCGCCGACAGGGTTCCAGATACGCAGTATTTT. Protein: CASSADRVPDTQYF. Filled out from reference TRBV5-1 and TRBJ2-3, the complete variable domain reads KAGVTQTPRYLIKTRGQQVTLSCSPISGHRSVSWYQQTPGQGLQFLFEYFSETQRNKGNFPGRFSGRQFSNSRSEMNVSTLELGDSALYLCASSADRVPDTQYFGPGTRLTVL.

This clone has a handful of counts. The chain couples TRBV3-1 (or the pseudogene TRBV3-2) to TRBJ2-7; D is possibly TRBD2 (6 bases). CDR3 size: 17 residues. The V gene lost 4 bases and the J gene lost 0 bases, with 19 bases spanning the gap. Germline loops: CDR1 LGHDT, CDR2 YNNKEL (reference sequence). DNA of the CDR3: TGTGCCAGCAGCCTTCGAAGGAGTAGCGGCCCCTCCTACGAGCAGTACTTC. This codes for CASSLRRSSGPSYEQYF.

This clone was recorded a few times. This rearrangement joins TRBV7-8 to TRBJ2-4; unclear D gene. The CDR3 consists of 12 residues. The V gene lost 5 bases and the J gene lost 7 bases, with 9 bases spanning the gap. Germline assignment: CDR1 SGHVS and CDR2 FQNEAQ. CDR3: CASSPPSNIQYF. The CDR3 region has the DNA TGTGCCAGCAGCCCCCCTTCGAACATTCAGTACTTC.

This chain links TRBV5-6 with TRBJ1-2; TRBD1 might be the D (5 bases). Trimming cost V 4 bases and J 0 bases, with 19 bases left between them. The germline CDR1 and CDR2 sequences are SGHDT and YYEEEE. The CDR3 is made up of 17 amino acids. The chain's CDR3 is CASSPHRGSRSNYGYTF. In nucleotides, the CDR3 is TGTGCCAGCAGCCCCCATAGGGGCTCCCGATCTAACTATGGCTACACCTTC.

V usage is TRBV19 and J usage is TRBJ2-7, with TRBD1 matching over 10 bases. CDR3 length: 16 amino acids. The junction had 9 bases not matched to a gene; V was cut back by 5 bases and J by 2 bases. In germline, CDR1 is LNHDA, CDR2 SQIVND (reference sequence). CDR3 protein: CASSENRDRGTYEQYF. CDR3 bases: TGTGCCAGTAGTGAAAACCGGGACAGGGGTACCTACGAGCAGTACTTC.

V usage is TRBV24-1 and J usage is TRBJ2-1, with TRBD1 matching over 7 bases. V lost 4 bases to trimming and J lost 6 bases; unmatched junction nucleotides: 5. The CDR3 spans 14 residues. From germline, CDR1 is KGHDR and CDR2 SFDVKD. CDR3: CATSESRDSNEQFF. CDR3 bases: TGTGCCACCAGTGAAAGCCGGGACAGCAATGAGCAGTTCTTC.

The V and J genes are TRBV2 and TRBJ1-1; 8 nucleotides align to TRBD1. CDR1 is SNHLY and CDR2 is FYNNEI in the germline V gene. This CDR3 comprises 12 residues. With V trimmed by 6 bases and J by 5 bases, 2 bases remained unmatched. The CDR3 region is CASSRTGTEAFF. CDR3 coding DNA: TGTGCCAGCAGCAGGACAGGGACTGAAGCTTTCTTT.

This clone was detected a few times. Here the CDR3 DNA reads TGTGCCAGCAGCTTACTAGGACAGAGCACAGATACGCAGTATTTT. This sequence encodes CASSLLGQSTDTQYF. The gene calls are TRBV7-3 and TRBJ2-3, with a weak D call TRBD1 (6 bases). V was pared by 2 bases and J by 0 bases, with 9 bases between. Germline V lookup: CDR1 SGHTA, CDR2 FQGTGA. CDR3 length: 15 residues.

CDR3 DNA: TGTGCCAGCACCGAATTCAGGGCTGGGGGGGAGCTGTTTTTT. Protein: CASTEFRAGGELFF. This chain joins TRBV2 and TRBJ2-2; TRBD1 might be the D (5 bases). This CDR3 comprises 14 residues. Germline CDR1 reads SNHLY; CDR2 reads FYNNEI. V lost 7 bases to trimming and J lost 8 bases, with 17 bases between them.

The rearrangement uses TRBV6-4 and TRBJ2-3; D is ambiguous. V was trimmed by 4 bases and J by 2 bases, leaving 10 bases between them. The CDR3 covers 14 residues. Germline loops: CDR1 MRHNA, CDR2 SNTAGT. The CDR3 DNA sequence: TGTGCCAGCAGTGTAGAGGCCTTCACAGATACGCAGTATTTT. Translation gives CASSVEAFTDTQYF.

This rearrangement joins TRBV3-1 (or the pseudogene TRBV3-2) to TRBJ1-1; D not resolved. CDR3 length: 13 amino acids. V was trimmed by 1 base and J by 2 bases, leaving 5 bases between them. Per the germline V gene, CDR1 is LGHDT and CDR2 is YNNKEL (reference sequence). The CDR3 nucleotides are TGTGCCAGCAGCCAAGTTCCAAACACTGAAGCTTTCTTT. Translating it yields CASSQVPNTEAFF.

The count of this clone is one. The rearrangement joins TRBV2 to TRBJ2-5; 8 bases fit TRBD2. V shed 5 bases and J 5 bases; nucleotides not matched to a gene: 10. The CDR3 sequence is 15 residues long. Germline V CDR1 and CDR2: SNHLY, FYNNEI. The CDR3 DNA is TGTGCCAGCAGTAGACAGATCGGGGGGGCGGAGACCCAGTACTTC. Translation gives CASSRQIGGAETQYF. Full variable domain (rest looked up from reference TRBV2 and TRBJ2-5): EPEVTQTPSHQVTQMGQEVILRCVPISNHLYFYWYRQILGQKVEFLVSFYNNEISEKSEIFDDQFSVERPDGSNFTLKIRSTKLEDSAMYFCASSRQIGGAETQYFGPGTRLLVL.

The rearrangement links TRBV6-6 to TRBJ2-2; the match to TRBD2 covers 8 bases. Germline loops: CDR1 MNHNY, CDR2 SVGAGI (reference sequence). The CDR3 contains 16 residues. V was pared by 2 bases and J by 4 bases, with 6 bases of the junction left unmatched. The CDR3 sequence: CASSYERGGFTGELFF. The CDR3 coding sequence is TGTGCCAGCAGTTACGAACGGGGGGGCTTCACCGGGGAGCTGTTTTTT.

The chain has TRBV3-1 (or the pseudogene TRBV3-2) and TRBJ1-2, with D possibly TRBD1 on 5 matching bases. Germline assignment: CDR1 LGHDT and CDR2 YNNKEL (reference sequence). Trimming stripped 1 base from V and 0 bases from J, with 15 bases between. The CDR3 extends over 17 amino acids. Here the CDR3 reads CASSQVLGQISNYGYTF. In DNA form, the CDR3 reads TGTGCCAGCAGCCAAGTTTTGGGGCAGATCTCTAACTATGGCTACACCTTC.

The chain combines TRBV6-1 with TRBJ2-1; 7 bases match TRBD2. The CDR3 has 15 residues. J was trimmed by 7 bases and V by 2 bases; bases with no gene match: 8. Germline-derived CDR1 and CDR2 are MNHNS and SASEGT. CDR3: CASSETPTSKNEQFF. CDR3 in DNA: TGTGCCAGCAGTGAAACCCCGACTAGCAAGAATGAGCAGTTCTTC.

The rearrangement links TRBV9 to TRBJ2-3; 8 bases agree with TRBD2. The V gene's germline CDR1 is SGDLS and CDR2 YYNGEE. This CDR3 is 17 amino acids long. Trimming at V came to 5 bases and at J to 5 bases, leaving 16 bases not matched to a gene. The CDR3 DNA reads TGTGCCAGCAGTGCTGGACCTTCCGGGGGGGCTGTAGATACGCAGTATTTT. It encodes CASSAGPSGGAVDTQYF.

V gene TRBV28 combines with J gene TRBJ1-2; a weak D match, TRBD1 (6 bases). Germline V gene lookup returns CDR1 MDHEN and CDR2 SYDVKM. V gave up 11 bases and J gave up 8 bases, with 27 bases separating them. The CDR3 consists of 15 residues. The CDR3 DNA is TGTGCCGGGGCAAAAGAGGTCAGGGGAGCTTGGGGCTACACCTTC. This gives the protein CAGAKEVRGAWGYTF.

J is TRBJ1-1 and V is TRBV5-5, with no clear D. The germline V and J ends were trimmed by 2 bases and 8 bases, with 10 bases remaining between them. The CDR3 spans 12 residues. Germline CDR1 reads SGHKS; CDR2 reads YYEKEE (reference sequence). The CDR3 DNA follows: TGTGCCAGCAGCTTTCCTGGAGGCGAAGCTTTCTTT. Protein sequence: CASSFPGGEAFF.

V is TRBV7-2 and J is TRBJ2-1; 10 bases match TRBD1. Germline V CDR1 and CDR2: SGHTA, FQGNSA. This CDR3 has 15 amino acids. V shed 4 bases and J 4 bases; nucleotides not matched to a gene: 4. CDR3 residues: CASSSRQGAYNEQFF. CDR3 DNA: TGTGCCAGCAGCTCGAGACAGGGGGCGTACAATGAGCAGTTCTTC.

The sample holds a few counts of this clone. The genes are TRBV3-1 (or the pseudogene TRBV3-2) and TRBJ1-3, with D possibly being TRBD1 (5 bases). Trimming stripped 7 bases from V and 7 bases from J, with 11 bases between. The germline V gene has CDR1 LGHDT and CDR2 YNNKEL (reference sequence). The CDR3 sequence is 12 residues long. CDR3 region: CASTREGNTIYF. CDR3 bases: TGTGCCAGCACCCGGGAGGGGAACACCATATATTTT.

This clone was observed a handful of times. V usage is TRBV5-5 and J usage is TRBJ1-1; D is ambiguous. This CDR3 spans 13 amino acids. Germline values: CDR1 SGHKS, CDR2 YYEKEE (reference sequence). The V end lost 4 bases, the J end lost 0 bases, and 7 bases lay between the germline ends. The DNA for the CDR3 is TGTGCCAGCAGCCTTCTGTTGAACACTGAAGCTTTCTTT. This encodes CASSLLLNTEAFF.

V is TRBV5-4 and J is TRBJ2-7; D not certain. Deletions cut 3 bases from V and 0 bases from J, with 10 bases between. The germline V gene has CDR1 SGHNT and CDR2 YYREEE (reference sequence). The CDR3 is made up of 14 amino acids. CDR3 sequence: CASSSQTRSYEQYF. The CDR3 DNA reads as TGTGCCAGCAGCTCACAGACACGCTCCTACGAGCAGTACTTC. Variable domain in full (rest from reference TRBV5-4 and TRBJ2-7): ETGVTQSPTHLIKTRGQQVTLRCSSQSGHNTVSWYQQALGQGPQFIFQYYREEENGRGNFPPRFSGLQFPNYSSELNVNALELDDSALYLCASSSQTRSYEQYFGPGTRLTVT.

The rearrangement joins TRBV18 to TRBJ2-3; tentatively, D is TRBD1 (6 bases). Germline-derived CDR1 and CDR2 are KGHSH and LQKENI. This CDR3 has 17 residues. Trimming took 0 bases from V and 3 from J, leaving 16 bases between them. This chain's CDR3 is CASSPPGNRDGTDTQYF. The CDR3 DNA follows: TGTGCCAGCTCACCACCAGGCAACAGGGACGGGACAGATACGCAGTATTTT.